This paragraph covers one TCR beta chain sequence. Its specificity is not known. This CDR3 contains 18 residues. Germline V gene sequence: CDR1 MGHRA, CDR2 YSYEKL. J was trimmed by 0 bases and V by 1 base; bases with no gene match: 5. Study-level results: Larger-cohort validation covered only one TCR beta V-J rearrangement. The TCR gene usage of tumor memory CD4+ T cells clustered together with blood and lymph node memory CD4+ cells and with lymph node naive CD4+ cells. Tumor Treg TCRs overlapped most with tumor naive CD4+ cells.

Constant-region reverse primers amplified full-length variable regions, followed by semi-nested Nested Universal Primer A PCR. TCRdb re-called the 5' RACE reads through MiXCR, storing one row per CDR3 protein. Among some 54,000 distinct CDR3 sequences listed, roughly a sixth were seen once. The source of this sequence is a female donor with breast cancer. What was sequenced was naive CD4+ T cells sorted from blood. As for subset: naive CD4+ T cells, CD4+CD45RA+CD25-. The rearrangement links TRBV4-1 to TRBJ2-3, with 12 bases that match TRBD1. The CDR3 DNA reads as TGCGCCAGCAGCCAAGTGGGGACAGGGGGCGCGAGCACAGATACGCAGTATTTT. Its protein product is CASSQVGTGGASTDTQYF.